Here is one T cell receptor beta chain with its context. What it binds is unknown. Some clones are missing from TCRdb's copy, which holds only in-frame ones; the method was immunoSEQ multiplex PCR. The table includes approximately 160,000 clones, around 90% detected once. The entry originates in a study of T cell responses to AZD1222 COVID-19 vaccine. Overall study results and limits: Unmutated variant regions reportedly attract nearly half of all spike-specific TCRs. In all cases, repertoires were sampled only after the peak T cell response. Rises in breadth and depth of Spike-specific TCRs came after two AZD1222 doses.

The source of this sequence is an adult in good health. The specimen comprised peripheral blood, sampled on day 0 of AZD1222 vaccination.

The DNA for the CDR3 is TGTGCCAGCAGCTTCTTTCAGTATAGGGAAGGGGAGACCCAGTACTTC. As protein: CASSFFQYREGETQYF. V usage is TRBV5-4 and J usage is TRBJ2-5; D uncertain. The CDR3 runs 16 residues. Trimming stripped 2 bases from V and 5 bases from J, with 19 bases between. CDR1 and CDR2 from the germline V gene are SGHNT and YYREEE (reference sequence).